This T cell receptor beta chain came from a study of shared clonotypes between healthy human individuals. The study, taken as a whole, reports: The study found lower generation probabilities in non-shared clonotypes than in those shared by all four donors. Several donors held about 5% of naive CD4 clonotypes in common. Generally, estimated richness proved larger in naive subsets than it did in memory subsets. The researchers took only blood, and tissue repertoires probably look different.

Produced via immunoSEQ multiplex PCR; TCRdb's table is partial and in-frame only. The table shows some 2,100,000 clones, with 90% to 95% occurring only once. Worth noting for this clone: Its antigen is unknown.

The naive CD8 fraction comprised CD45RO-negative cells positively selected for CCR7 and excluded terminally differentiated effector memory CD45RA+ cells. V dropped 7 bases and J dropped 2; count of bases not matched to a gene: 8. Germline V CDR1 and CDR2: SGHAT, FQNNGV. This CDR3 comprises 14 residues. The material sequenced was naive CD8+ T cells from PBMCs. This clonotype was obtained from a young man in good health. Some clones in this sample may be carry-over from other donors' samples. This rearrangement joins TRBV11-2 to TRBJ2-7; 7 bases map to TRBD1. CDR3 in amino acids: CASKILGTAYEQYF. The CDR3 DNA reads TGTGCCAGCAAAATCCTCGGGACAGCCTACGAGCAGTACTTC.